Shown below are 19 T cell receptor beta chains from a single sample sequenced in a study of human T cells and chemical hapten exposure. In TCRdb, the RACE reads were re-called with MiXCR into one record per CDR3 protein. The top ten clones hold roughly 1.3% of a sample with roughly 71,000 distinct CDR3 sequences, around 10% of them seen once. Time point in this sample: patch test 3, about 24 weeks after DPC sensitization. Treatment of the sample: therapeutic diphenylcyclopropenone sensitization with weekly scalp DPC. This sample comprised whole blood, obtained in connection with sensitization to the hapten diphenylcyclopropenone (DPC). Receptors were obtained from a woman in her fifties or sixties with alopecia areata. Some clones in this sample may be carry-over from other donors' samples.

This clonotype has only a few counts. CDR3 region: CASSLQTSEQYF. CDR3 sequence (DNA): TGTGCCAGCAGCTTGCAAACCTCCGAGCAGTACTTC. This chain links TRBV11-2 with TRBJ2-7, with unresolved D. CDR3 length: 12 residues. Germline values: CDR1 SGHAT, CDR2 FQNNGV. V was clipped by 3 bases and J by 6 bases, with 9 bases between them.

This clonotype was picked up many times. The V and J genes are TRBV12-3 or TRBV12-4 and TRBJ1-2; the D gene is possibly TRBD1 (6 bases). This CDR3 region has 16 residues. The V end was cut by 8 bases, the J end by 8 bases, with 27 bases between. CDR3 sequence: CASLPGQDRYYGGYTF. In DNA, the CDR3 is TGTGCCAGCCTTCCGGGGCAGGACAGATACTATGGCGGCTACACCTTC.

This clonotype was counted a few times. The CDR3 DNA reads as TGTGCCAGCAGTATGGACAGGGGGGGGTCTGAAGCTTTCTTT. The encoded protein is CASSMDRGGSEAFF. This rearrangement joins TRBV12-3 or TRBV12-4 to TRBJ1-1; 10 nucleotides agree with TRBD1. Germline trimming cut 5 bases from V and 6 bases from J; bases unmatched to any gene: 6. The CDR3 length is 14 residues.

This clonotype was seen repeatedly, ten times or more. The chain employs TRBV29-1 and TRBJ2-2, with D unresolved. The ends were cut back, 8 bases at V and 1 base at J, with 8 bases in the middle. Germline CDR1 reads SQVTM; CDR2 reads ANQGSEA. The CDR3 has 12 amino acids. The CDR3 is CSKTENTGELFF. In nucleotides, the CDR3 is TGCAGCAAAACCGAGAACACCGGGGAGCTGTTTTTT.

This clonotype occurred a few times. CDR3 nucleotide sequence: TGTGCCAGCAGCACCCGACAGGGGACTAATCAGCCCCAGCATTTT. Its translation: CASSTRQGTNQPQHF. This chain uses TRBV11-2 with TRBJ1-5; 8 bases line up with TRBD1. The germline V gene has CDR1 SGHAT and CDR2 FQNNGV. J lost 4 bases, V lost 5 bases, and 7 bases had no gene match. CDR3 length equals 15 residues.

This clonotype was observed many times. The chain joins TRBV28 to TRBJ1-3; 8 positions agree with TRBD1. CDR1 MDHEN and CDR2 SYDVKM come from the germline V gene. The junction had 13 bases not matched to a gene; V was cut back by 6 bases and J by 0 bases. The CDR3 sequence is 18 residues long. The DNA of the CDR3 is TGTGCCAGCAGCTTTCTCGGACTGGGGACAGGCTCTGGAAACACCATATATTTT. Its translation is CASSFLGLGTGSGNTIYF.

A note on this clonotype: This may be a read error, as it is one base from a much larger clone. The chain uses TRBV5-4 and TRBJ2-5; 8 bases align to TRBD1. The germline V gene encodes CDR1 SGHNT and CDR2 YYREEE (reference sequence). The length of the CDR3 is 13 residues. In DNA form, the CDR3 reads TGTGCCAGCAGCGACAGGGGCCAAGAGATCCAGTACTTC. Protein product: CASSDRGQEIQYF.

The table lists this clonotype with a few counts. The V and J genes are TRBV10-3 and TRBJ1-2, with D unclear. Between the trimmed V and J ends, which lost 2 bases and 2 bases, there was a span of 6 bases. Germline CDR1 is ENHRY and CDR2 is SYGVKD. This CDR3 is built from 13 residues. The CDR3 spells CAISEGANYGYTF. DNA for the CDR3: TGTGCCATCAGTGAGGGTGCAAACTATGGCTACACCTTC.

This clonotype has more than one count but fewer than ten. The chain joins TRBV4-2 to TRBJ2-3, with D possibly being TRBD2 (5 bases). V was pared by 0 bases and J by 1 base, with 8 bases between. The CDR3 has 15 amino acids. In germline, CDR1 is LGHNA, CDR2 YNFKEQ. The CDR3 DNA sequence: TGTGCCAGCAGCCAAGATGTACTAGGCACAGATACGCAGTATTTT. Translating it yields CASSQDVLGTDTQYF.

This clonotype has at least ten counts. The V call is TRBV29-1, the J call TRBJ2-7; 7 positions agree with TRBD1. Germline V gene data show CDR1 as SQVTM and CDR2 as ANQGSEA. V shed 6 bases, J shed 0 bases, and the junction held 5 bases outside the gene matches. This CDR3 has 13 residues. Written as DNA, the CDR3 is TGCAGCGTGATCCAGGGGGTCTCCTACGAGCAGTACTTC. This translates into CSVIQGVSYEQYF.

J is TRBJ1-1 and V is TRBV5-1; D possibly corresponds to TRBD1 (5 bases). CDR1 and CDR2 (germline): SGHRS, YFSETQ. The CDR3 is made up of 15 amino acids. Trimming shortened V by 0 bases and J by 5 bases, and 14 bases separated the two germline ends. The CDR3, as DNA: TGCGCCAGCAGCTTGGTCGCGGGGGGTCGAACTGAAGCTTTCTTT. Its translation is CASSLVAGGRTEAFF.

V and J are TRBV5-1 and TRBJ2-7; perhaps TRBD1 as D (5 bases). Germline assignment: CDR1 SGHRS and CDR2 YFSETQ. The CDR3 is 13 residues long. V lost 4 bases to trimming and J lost 3 bases, with 11 bases between them. The CDR3 DNA reads TGCGCCAGCAGCCAGGACAAAAACTACGAGCAGTACTTC. Translating gives CASSQDKNYEQYF.

This clonotype showed up many times. The gene calls are TRBV7-2 and TRBJ2-6; D remains unclear. Germline V CDR1 and CDR2: SGHTA, FQGNSA. This CDR3 comprises 15 residues. V gave up 0 bases and J gave up 2 bases, with 5 bases separating them. In DNA form, the CDR3 reads TGTGCCAGCAGCTTAGCGCAGGCTGGGGCCAACGTCCTGACTTTC. Its translation: CASSLAQAGANVLTF.

The sample holds many counts of this clonotype. The V call is TRBV7-2, the J call TRBJ1-6; unclear D gene. Trimming left V 4 bases short and J 8 bases short, with 6 bases between. This CDR3 has 12 residues. CDR1 SGHTA and CDR2 FQGNSA come from the germline V gene. The CDR3 nucleotides are TGTGCCAGCAGCTCTGTTTATTCACCCCTCCACTTT. As protein: CASSSVYSPLHF.

This clonotype has ten or more counts. The chain couples TRBV28 to TRBJ1-2, with 7 positions matching TRBD1. This CDR3 comprises 14 residues. J lost 8 bases, V lost 4 bases, and 10 bases had no gene match. In germline, CDR1 is MDHEN, CDR2 SYDVKM. CDR3 loop: CASSSNRGLEGYTF. The CDR3 nucleotides read TGTGCCAGCAGTTCCAACAGGGGTCTAGAGGGCTACACCTTC.

CDR3 region: CASSLAEGSGNTIYF. The CDR3 DNA follows: TGTGCCAGCAGCTTAGCGGAGGGATCTGGAAACACCATATATTTT. The chain carries TRBV7-9 and TRBJ1-3; D remains ambiguous. Germline CDR1 and CDR2: SEHNR and FQNEAQ (reference sequence). The CDR3 loop spans 15 amino acids. V was cut by 0 bases and J by 1 base, with 7 bases left in between.

This clonotype was observed at least ten times. CDR3 amino acids: CASSISGLEETQYF. The CDR3 DNA reads as TGTGCCAGTAGTATAAGTGGACTCGAAGAGACCCAGTACTTC. The chain is built from TRBV19 and TRBJ2-5, with D possibly TRBD2 on 5 matching bases. Per the germline V gene, CDR1 is LNHDA and CDR2 is SQIVND (reference sequence). This CDR3 comprises 14 residues. The V and J ends lost 2 bases and 3 bases respectively, with 10 bases between them.

This clonotype was picked up many times. V usage is TRBV7-2 and J usage is TRBJ1-2; 9 nucleotides agree with TRBD1. The CDR3 has 14 amino acids. Germline assignment: CDR1 SGHTA and CDR2 FQGNSA. Losses at the gene ends were 5 bases for V and 8 bases for J; bases not matched to a gene: 9. This chain's CDR3 is CASSPGQGEGGYTF. The CDR3, as DNA: TGTGCCAGCAGCCCGGGACAGGGTGAAGGCGGCTACACCTTC.

There are many counts of this clonotype. The chain joins TRBV20-1 to TRBJ2-3; D unresolved. CDR3 length: 13 amino acids. Looked up from germline, CDR1 is DFQATT and CDR2 is SNEGSKA (reference sequence). V dropped 6 bases and J dropped 0 bases, with 10 bases sitting between them. The CDR3 nucleotides read TGCAGTGCCCGGCGGCGAAGCACAGATACGCAGTATTTT. Protein product: CSARRRSTDTQYF.